This TCR beta chain originates from a study of blood T cell repertoires in COVID-19 (dated by TCRdb to 2020 to 2022). Notes on the research overall: Samples covering the acute and convalescent phases of COVID-19 were provided by collaborators in the United States, Italy and Spain. The prospective study material was composed of cDNA or gDNA derived from T cells, B-cell-depleted T cells, or PBMCs. Deeply sampled blood TCRbeta repertoires from subjects exposed to, actively infected with, or recovered from COVID-19 were included in the dataset. The repertoires were made available in a free public database intended to serve as a resource for research on the immune response to SARS-CoV-2. Samples came from the ongoing ImmuneRACE study (first 160 participants) plus 1,254 subjects from 6 global collaborators. The sample metadata nearly always contained a de-identified subject ID, COVID-19 status, age in years and sex. Where available, HLA class I and class II types were taken from metadata supplied by the sample provider and were not determined by assay-based typing.

TCRbeta CDR3 regions were amplified from genomic DNA using the immunoSEQ Assay, a bias-controlled multiplex PCR. In the original analysis: Within the assay, amplification of reference gene primers was used to estimate how many nucleated cells each sample contained. To quantify the absolute abundance of each unique TCRbeta CDR3 rearrangement, sequence reads were collapsed and filtered. For each sample, productive Simpson clonality was calculated as the square root of Simpson's diversity index across productive rearrangements. Not all clones reach the TCRdb copy of this immuneACCESS table, which keeps in-frame sequences only. Checked studies attribute under half of the gap to unresolved V genes and leave the rest unexplained. That table gives V, J and clone size, and the DNA gave D and trimming. Within this sample are tens of thousands of clones, with roughly nine tenths of them counted one time only. Roughly 5.7% of the sample is taken by the ten largest.

From the cysteine through the phenylalanine, the CDR3 covers 13 amino acids. The DNA shown is the 39-base CDR3, in frame from base 1. V is shortened by 10 bases, J by 1 base, and the region joining them spans 13 bases. CDR1 and CDR2 (SGHNT, YYREEE) derive from the germline V gene (reference sequence). Comment on this clone: The antigen this receptor binds is unknown. Base qualities are not at hand, and no much larger clone is one base apart.

What the research found in general, with its limitations: How much clinical and demographic metadata was included differed by source and by participant, and the metadata was provided uncurated.

The collaborating institutions used their own protocols to collect whole blood in K2EDTA tubes. For TCRbeta analysis, collaborators shipped samples as frozen whole blood, isolated PBMCs, or DNA extracted from either of those sample types. This receptor was identified in a human donor in a cohort sampled during active COVID-19. The chain is assembled from TRBV5-4 and TRBJ2-3; TRBD1 is a weak D gene call, 6 bases matching. Material: peripheral blood. The CDR3: CAGKQGRTDTQYF. The sequenced DNA: TGTGCCGGGAAACAGGGACGCACAGATACGCAGTATTTT.